The next 5 T cell receptor beta chains were all read from a single sample in a study of blood T cell repertoires in COVID-19. The table came from immunoSEQ multiplex PCR; TCRdb's copy has only in-frame clones and leaves some out. This table has around 220,000 clones, around 90% appearing once. Sequenced sample: PBMCs or T cells enriched from blood (not recorded which). Receptor source: a man under 40 who had been exposed to COVID-19.

The J gene is TRBJ1-1, the V gene TRBV25-1, with D possibly matching TRBD1 (6 bases). The V gene lost 6 bases and the J gene lost 1 base, with 15 bases spanning the gap. The CDR3 runs 15 residues. The germline gives CDR1 MGHDK, CDR2 SYGVNS. CDR3: CASRWGGRGNTEAFF. Here the CDR3 DNA reads TGTGCCAGCAGATGGGGGGGGCGGGGGAACACTGAAGCTTTCTTT.

This chain links TRBV18 with TRBJ2-5; D might be TRBD1 (5 bases). The CDR3 consists of 14 residues. CDR1 is KGHSH, CDR2 LQKENI, per germline. V was trimmed by 1 base and J by 2 bases, leaving 8 bases between them. CDR3 residues: CASSPQGLQETQYF. The CDR3 bases are TGTGCCAGCTCACCACAGGGGCTTCAAGAGACCCAGTACTTC.

This chain joins TRBV7-6 and TRBJ1-1; 8 bases align to TRBD1. The CDR3 length is 14 residues. The trim removed 4 bases at V and 2 bases at J, leaving 3 bases unmatched. CDR1 is SGHVS, CDR2 FNYEAQ, per germline. CDR3 amino acids: CASSSGQVNTEAFF. The CDR3 region has the DNA TGTGCCAGCAGCTCGGGACAGGTTAACACTGAAGCTTTCTTT.

This chain uses TRBV9 with TRBJ1-3, with a tentative D call TRBD1 (5 bases). This CDR3 contains 15 residues. Germline CDR1 SGDLS, CDR2 YYNGEE. Trimming cost V 0 bases and J 4 bases, with 11 bases left between them. The chain's CDR3 is CASSVGQGLGNTIYF. DNA for the CDR3: TGTGCCAGCAGCGTAGGGCAGGGCTTGGGAAACACCATATATTTT.

This clone has only a few counts. The chain uses TRBV11-1 and TRBJ1-6; no clear D gene. CDR1 and CDR2 from the germline V gene are SGHAT and FQDESV (reference sequence). Trimming stripped 5 bases from V and 9 bases from J, with 11 bases between. The CDR3 extends over 13 amino acids. The CDR3 sequence: CASSRVRASPLHF. CDR3 in DNA: TGTGCCAGCAGCAGAGTGCGAGCTTCACCCCTCCACTTT.